One sample yielded the 14 T cell receptor beta chains listed below, sequenced in a study of blood T cell repertoires in COVID-19 (dated by TCRdb to the early 2020s). Library construction relied on the immunoSEQ multiplex PCR assay. TCRdb stores this immuneACCESS table with in-frame sequences only. Part of the clones is absent; in the studies checked, under half of the shortfall reflects unresolved V genes, and no reason is known for the rest. For this sample there are approximately 200,000 clones; about 85% appear just once. Clones ranked in the top ten supply 2.9% of the sample. The sample consisted of peripheral blood. Receptors were obtained from a young woman with active or convalescent COVID-19.

The V call is TRBV6-6, the J call TRBJ2-7; 9 bases match TRBD1. J gave up 4 bases and V 1 base, and 8 bases lay outside the gene matches. Germline V lookup: CDR1 MNHNY, CDR2 SVGAGI (reference sequence). This CDR3 is 16 amino acids long. The CDR3 DNA reads TGTGCCAGCAGTTACTTGCGGACAGGGGAGGGATACGAGCAGTACTTC. It specifies CASSYLRTGEGYEQYF.

This sequence joins TRBV5-1 and TRBJ2-7; possibly TRBD1 for D (5 bases). The V gene's germline CDR1 is SGHRS and CDR2 YFSETQ. This CDR3 has 14 residues. Trimming cost V 2 bases and J 5 bases, with 14 bases left between them. CDR3 amino acids: CASSLGRERDEQYF. The CDR3 DNA reads as TGCGCCAGCAGCTTAGGCAGGGAAAGAGACGAGCAGTACTTC. Complete variable domain (other parts from reference TRBV5-1 and TRBJ2-7): KAGVTQTPRYLIKTRGQQVTLSCSPISGHRSVSWYQQTPGQGLQFLFEYFSETQRNKGNFPGRFSGRQFSNSRSEMNVSTLELGDSALYLCASSLGRERDEQYFGPGTRLTVT.

This sequence joins TRBV15 and TRBJ2-2, with D unclear. The germline V and J ends were trimmed by 0 bases and 2 bases, with 10 bases remaining between them. Germline-derived CDR1 and CDR2 are LNHNV and YYDKDF (reference sequence). This CDR3 is built from 16 residues. CDR3 coding DNA: TGTGCCACCAGCAGAGATCGAACAGAAAACACCGGGGAGCTGTTTTTT. Its protein product is CATSRDRTENTGELFF.

The rearrangement links TRBV19 to TRBJ2-7, with 9 bases aligning to TRBD1. Germline CDR1 reads LNHDA; CDR2 reads SQIVND (reference sequence). Unmatched junction bases numbered 5, after V lost 3 bases and J lost 2 bases. The CDR3 sequence is 15 residues long. DNA of the CDR3: TGTGCCAGTAGTATGGACAGACAGGGGGCCTACGAGCAGTACTTC. It codes for CASSMDRQGAYEQYF. The full variable domain, rest sourced from reference TRBV19 and TRBJ2-7, is DGGITQSPKYLFRKEGQNVTLSCEQNLNHDAMYWYRQDPGQGLRLIYYSQIVNDFQKGDIAEGYSVSREKKESFPLTVTSAQKNPTAFYLCASSMDRQGAYEQYFGPGTRLTVT.

This chain links TRBV4-2 with TRBJ2-3; D might be TRBD1 (6 bases). CDR1 is LGHNA, CDR2 YNFKEQ, per germline. The V and J ends lost 5 bases and 1 base respectively, with 10 bases between them. The CDR3 is 14 residues long. As DNA, the CDR3 is TGTGCCAGCAGCTCCCGGACAGGCACAGATACGCAGTATTTT. It specifies CASSSRTGTDTQYF.

The V gene is TRBV19, the J gene TRBJ2-3, with unresolved D. The CDR3 consists of 13 residues. Trimming removed 5 bases from V and 2 bases from J, with 8 bases in between. The germline CDR1 and CDR2 sequences are LNHDA and SQIVND (reference sequence). This CDR3 reads CASSSGNTDTQYF. The CDR3 region has the DNA TGTGCCAGTAGTTCAGGTAACACAGATACGCAGTATTTT.

CDR3 bases: TGTGCCAGCAGCTTCCGGAGAGAGGAGACCCAGTACTTC. As protein: CASSFRREETQYF. The chain employs TRBV13 and TRBJ2-5, with D uncertain. The CDR3 totals 13 residues. Trimming took 3 bases from V and 5 from J, leaving 10 bases between them. From germline, CDR1 is PRHDT and CDR2 FYEKMQ (reference sequence).

The table lists this clone with a few counts. The chain uses TRBV9 and TRBJ1-1; TRBD1 matches at 7 bases. Per germline, CDR1 SGDLS and CDR2 YYNGEE. The CDR3 spans 15 residues. With 4 bases clipped from V and 1 base from J, the junction kept 7 bases outside the gene matches. The CDR3 here is CASSSTGERNTEAFF. The CDR3 DNA is TGTGCCAGCAGCTCTACAGGGGAGAGGAACACTGAAGCTTTCTTT.

CDR3 residues: CASSAPGQGANQPQHF. The CDR3 DNA sequence: TGTGCCAGCAGCGCCCCGGGACAGGGGGCAAATCAGCCCCAGCATTTT. This chain joins TRBV7-9 and TRBJ1-5; 12 positions agree with TRBD1. V lost 5 bases, J lost 4 bases, and 6 bases stayed unmatched. CDR1 and CDR2 from the germline V gene are SEHNR and FQNEAQ (reference sequence). CDR3 length: 16 residues.

The rearrangement links TRBV19 to TRBJ1-2; 9 positions match TRBD1. Germline CDR1 is LNHDA and CDR2 is SQIVND (reference sequence). Trimming cost V 7 bases and J 1 base; bases outside gene matches: 10. The CDR3 is made up of 16 amino acids. The CDR3 nucleotides are TGTGCCAGTAAAGACCGGGACAGGGCCTATAACTATGGCTACACCTTC. Residues: CASKDRDRAYNYGYTF.

This clone occurred a few times. The chain is built from TRBV15 and TRBJ1-1; possibly TRBD1 for D (6 bases). The CDR3 spans 15 residues. Deletions cut 0 bases from V and 4 bases from J, with 12 bases between. Germline values: CDR1 LNHNV, CDR2 YYDKDF (reference sequence). CDR3 in amino acids: CATSREGEGGTEAFF. The CDR3 DNA sequence: TGTGCCACCAGCAGAGAAGGGGAGGGGGGCACTGAAGCTTTCTTT.

The chain couples TRBV29-1 to TRBJ1-2, with 7 nucleotides matching TRBD1. J lost 7 bases, V lost 6 bases, and 8 bases had no gene match. Germline V gene data show CDR1 as SQVTM and CDR2 as ANQGSEA. The CDR3 loop spans 12 amino acids. CDR3 region: CSVRNRGSGYTF. The CDR3 bases are TGCAGCGTGCGCAACAGGGGCTCTGGCTACACCTTC. Drawing the rest from reference TRBV29-1 and TRBJ1-2, the complete variable domain is SAVISQKPSRDICQRGTSLTIQCQVDSQVTMMFWYRQQPGQSLTLIATANQGSEATYESGFVIDKFPISRPNLTFSTLTVSNMSPEDSSIYLCSVRNRGSGYTFGSGTRLTVV.

The J gene is TRBJ1-2, the V gene TRBV15; D remains ambiguous. The CDR3 totals 15 residues. V lost 0 bases and J lost 4, with 12 bases in between. Germline lookup yields CDR1 LNHNV and CDR2 YYDKDF (reference sequence). The CDR3 here is CATSRDRLTVYGYTF. In nucleotides, the CDR3 is TGTGCCACCAGCAGAGATCGACTGACTGTCTATGGCTACACCTTC.

This chain joins TRBV24-1 and TRBJ2-1, with 12 bases aligning to TRBD2. CDR3 length equals 18 residues. J lost 6 bases, V lost 3 bases, and 11 bases had no gene match. Germline V gene data show CDR1 as KGHDR and CDR2 as SFDVKD. CDR3 region: CATSDLVRLAGEGNEQFF. CDR3 nucleotides: TGTGCCACCAGTGATCTGGTTCGACTAGCGGGAGAGGGCAATGAGCAGTTCTTC.